The rows below give T cell receptor beta chains drawn from one sample of a study of technical replicates of blood from a handful of donors. Assay used: immunoSEQ multiplex PCR; TCRdb lists only in-frame clones, some missing. Seen here are 90,000 to 100,000 clones, approximately 94% observed once, and the top ten hold about 0.35%. The sample was T cells isolated from PBMCs. The receptor set was obtained from a human donor in good health. The CDR3 runs from the conserved cysteine through the conserved F or W. A D gene is named only where the DNA matches it firmly. Size values are once, few and many counts, or a class for expanded clones, and some rows have none.

DNA: TGTGCCAGCAGCTTAAATCCGACAGCCCCAATCCAGGGAGAGACCCAGTACTTC
CDR3: CASSLNPTAPIQGETQYF
size: NA
D: NA
V: TRBV7-6
J: TRBJ2-5

DNA: TGTGCCAGCAGCCCGTTACTAGCGGGGGCCTACAATGAGCAGTTCTTC
CDR3: CASSPLLAGAYNEQFF
size: NA
D: TRBD2
V: TRBV7-2
J: TRBJ2-1

DNA: TGTGCCAGCTCCCCCCTACGAGGCAACACTGAAGCTTTCTTT
CDR3: CASSPLRGNTEAFF
size: NA
D: NA
V: TRBV25-1
J: TRBJ1-1

DNA: TGTGCCAGCAGTTCGCAGACAGGGTCTACTAGTGACACCTTC
CDR3: CASSSQTGSTSDTF
size: NA
D: TRBD1
V: TRBV6-6
J: TRBJ1-2

DNA: TGCAGCGTTGAAGCCGAGGGAAATGAAGCTTTCTTT
CDR3: CSVEAEGNEAFF
size: NA
D: NA
V: TRBV29-1
J: TRBJ1-1

DNA: TGTGCCAGTAGTATGAACGACAGGGCCACCGGGGAGCTGTTTTTT
CDR3: CASSMNDRATGELFF
size: NA
D: TRBD1
V: TRBV19
J: TRBJ2-2

DNA: TGTGCCACCAGCAGAGATCGGGGGGACTATGGCTACACCTTC
CDR3: CATSRDRGDYGYTF
size: NA
D: NA
V: TRBV15
J: TRBJ1-2

DNA: TGTGCCAGCAGCGTAGGGTCGCTTCTCGGACAGGGTTTCAATGAGCAGTTCTTC
CDR3: CASSVGSLLGQGFNEQFF
size: NA
D: TRBD1
V: TRBV9
J: TRBJ2-1

DNA: TGTGCCGGCGGGATCTACGAGCAGTACTTC
CDR3: CAGGIYEQYF
size: NA
D: NA
V: TRBV2
J: TRBJ2-7

DNA: TGTGCCAGCAGCTTGGATAGCGTCTCTAGCACAGATACGCAGTATTTT
CDR3: CASSLDSVSSTDTQYF
size: NA
D: NA
V: TRBV5-4
J: TRBJ2-3

DNA: TGCGCCAGCACCCTCACAACAGCGAACACTGAAGCTTTCTTT
CDR3: CASTLTTANTEAFF
size: NA
D: NA
V: TRBV5-1
J: TRBJ1-1

DNA: TGTGCCTGGAGTCCAAGCGGGACCGGGGTGAATGAGCAGTTCTTC
CDR3: CAWSPSGTGVNEQFF
size: NA
D: TRBD2
V: TRBV30
J: TRBJ2-1

DNA: TGTGCCAGCAGCTTAGGAGTCGGTGAGCAGTTCTTC
CDR3: CASSLGVGEQFF
size: NA
D: NA
V: TRBV7-9
J: TRBJ2-1

DNA: TGTGCCAGCATCCTTGACAGGGGAATTCTTTACGAGCAGTACTTC
CDR3: CASILDRGILYEQYF
size: NA
D: TRBD1
V: TRBV7-2
J: TRBJ2-7

DNA: TGCGCCAGCAGCCAGCTAGCGGGAGGGGGGACCGGGGAGCTGTTTTTT
CDR3: CASSQLAGGGTGELFF
size: NA
D: TRBD2
V: TRBV4-1
J: TRBJ2-2

DNA: TGTGCCAGCAGCTTGCCGCTAGCGGGAGGTCACAATGAGCAGTTCTTC
CDR3: CASSLPLAGGHNEQFF
size: NA
D: TRBD2
V: TRBV7-3
J: TRBJ2-1

DNA: TGTGCCAGCAGTGACTCTAGCACCGGGGAGCTGTTTTTT
CDR3: CASSDSSTGELFF
size: NA
D: NA
V: TRBV6-4
J: TRBJ2-2

DNA: TGTGCCTGGAGTGTACTTTCCTACGAGCAGTACTTC
CDR3: CAWSVLSYEQYF
size: NA
D: NA
V: TRBV30
J: TRBJ2-7

DNA: TGTGCCAGCAGCTTGGGGACTAGCGGGGAGTACTTC
CDR3: CASSLGTSGEYF
size: NA
D: TRBD2
V: TRBV7-8
J: TRBJ2-7

DNA: TGTGCCAGCAGCCCAAAAACATCCAATGAGCAGTTCTTC
CDR3: CASSPKTSNEQFF
size: NA
D: NA
V: TRBV7-9
J: TRBJ2-1

DNA: TGTGCCAGCAGCCTGACAGGGGGCGGAAACACCATATATTTT
CDR3: CASSLTGGGNTIYF
size: NA
D: TRBD1
V: TRBV11-2
J: TRBJ1-3

DNA: TGTGCCAGCAGCCCCCCCGGCGACGCGGGGTCATCCTACGAGCAGTACTTC
CDR3: CASSPPGDAGSSYEQYF
size: once
D: NA
V: TRBV7-6
J: TRBJ2-7

DNA: TGTGCCAGCCGGGACAGAACTACCTACGAGCAGTACTTC
CDR3: CASRDRTTYEQYF
size: NA
D: TRBD1
V: TRBV28
J: TRBJ2-7

DNA: TGCGCCAGCAGCTTGTCGACATCTGGAAACACCATATATTTT
CDR3: CASSLSTSGNTIYF
size: NA
D: NA
V: TRBV5-1
J: TRBJ1-3

DNA: TGTGCCAGCATACAGCGGACTAGCGGGAGGTACAATGAGCAGTTCTTC
CDR3: CASIQRTSGRYNEQFF
size: NA
D: TRBD2
V: TRBV28
J: TRBJ2-1

DNA: TGTGCCAGCAGCTTGATTTCTACAGGGGATGGCTACACCTTC
CDR3: CASSLISTGDGYTF
size: NA
D: TRBD1
V: TRBV5-4
J: TRBJ1-2

DNA: TGCGCCAGCAGCCAAACGGGGGGTATGGACACCATATATTTT
CDR3: CASSQTGGMDTIYF
size: NA
D: NA
V: TRBV4-1
J: TRBJ1-3

DNA: TGTGCCAGCAGTCGCCTTCTCGGGACTGCCGAAGCTTTCTTT
CDR3: CASSRLLGTAEAFF
size: NA
D: NA
V: TRBV28
J: TRBJ1-1

DNA: TGTGCTAGTGGTGTATTGGGACATACAGATACGCAGTATTTT
CDR3: CASGVLGHTDTQYF
size: NA
D: NA
V: TRBV12-5
J: TRBJ2-3

DNA: TGCGCCAGCAGCTTGGAACTAGCGGGAGAAGGGCAGTTCTTC
CDR3: CASSLELAGEGQFF
size: NA
D: TRBD2
V: TRBV5-1
J: TRBJ2-1

DNA: TGTGCCAGGATATCATGGGACAGGGGGGATCAGCCCCAGCATTTT
CDR3: CARISWDRGDQPQHF
size: once
D: TRBD1
V: TRBV6-5
J: TRBJ1-5

DNA: TGTGCCAGCAGTTATGGACAGCTCTATGGCTACACCTTC
CDR3: CASSYGQLYGYTF
size: NA
D: NA
V: TRBV6-5
J: TRBJ1-2

DNA: TGTGCCAGCAGCCGAGGTTGGACCCAGTACTTC
CDR3: CASSRGWTQYF
size: NA
D: NA
V: TRBV5-4
J: TRBJ2-5

DNA: TGTGCCAGCAGCTTAAGGCGCGACAGGGGCGCGCTCTATGGCTACACCTTC
CDR3: CASSLRRDRGALYGYTF
size: NA
D: TRBD1
V: TRBV7-9
J: TRBJ1-2

DNA: TGTGCCAGCAGCGTAGAGTTTAGCGGACTAGCGGAGGAGCTCTCCGTCTATGAGCAGTTCTTC
CDR3: CASSVEFSGLAEELSVYEQFF
size: NA
D: TRBD2
V: TRBV9
J: TRBJ2-1

DNA: TGTGCCAGCAGTTTTGGACTAGCGGACTACAATGAGCAGTTCTTC
CDR3: CASSFGLADYNEQFF
size: NA
D: TRBD2
V: TRBV6-5
J: TRBJ2-1

DNA: TGTGCCAGCAGCCCCCGACAGGGCTATGGCTACACCTTC
CDR3: CASSPRQGYGYTF
size: NA
D: TRBD1
V: TRBV7-8
J: TRBJ1-2

DNA: TGTGCCACCAGCAGGGCGACTAGCGCTAACCAAGAGACCCAGTACTTC
CDR3: CATSRATSANQETQYF
size: NA
D: TRBD2
V: TRBV15
J: TRBJ2-5